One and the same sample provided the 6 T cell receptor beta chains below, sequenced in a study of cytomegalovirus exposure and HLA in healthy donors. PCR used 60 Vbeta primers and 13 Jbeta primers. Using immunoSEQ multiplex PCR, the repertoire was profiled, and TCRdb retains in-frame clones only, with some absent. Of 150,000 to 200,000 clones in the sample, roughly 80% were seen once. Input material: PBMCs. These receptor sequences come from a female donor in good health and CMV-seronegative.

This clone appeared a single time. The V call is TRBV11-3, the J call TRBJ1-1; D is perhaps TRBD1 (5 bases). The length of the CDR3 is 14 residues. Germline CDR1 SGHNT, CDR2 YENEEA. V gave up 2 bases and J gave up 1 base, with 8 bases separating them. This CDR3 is CASSLQGKNTEAFF. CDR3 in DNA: TGTGCCAGCAGCTTACAGGGAAAGAACACTGAAGCTTTCTTT.

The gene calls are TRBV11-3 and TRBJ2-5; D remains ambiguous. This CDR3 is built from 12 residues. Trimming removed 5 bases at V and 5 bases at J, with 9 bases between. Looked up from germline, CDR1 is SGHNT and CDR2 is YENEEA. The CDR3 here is CASSITTETQYF. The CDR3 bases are TGTGCCAGCAGCATCACGACTGAGACCCAGTACTTC.

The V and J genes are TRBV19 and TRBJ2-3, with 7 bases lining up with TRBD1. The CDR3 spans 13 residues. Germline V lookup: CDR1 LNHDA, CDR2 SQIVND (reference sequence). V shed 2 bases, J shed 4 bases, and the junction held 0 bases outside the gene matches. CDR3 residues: CASSITGADTQYF. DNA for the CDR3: TGTGCCAGTAGTATAACAGGGGCAGATACGCAGTATTTT.

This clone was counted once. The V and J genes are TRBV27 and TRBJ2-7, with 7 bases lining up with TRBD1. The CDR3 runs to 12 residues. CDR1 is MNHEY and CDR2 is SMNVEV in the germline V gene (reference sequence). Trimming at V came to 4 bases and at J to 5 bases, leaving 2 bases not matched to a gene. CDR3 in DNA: TGTGCCAGCAGTTCGACAGGGAACGAGCAGTACTTC. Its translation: CASSSTGNEQYF.

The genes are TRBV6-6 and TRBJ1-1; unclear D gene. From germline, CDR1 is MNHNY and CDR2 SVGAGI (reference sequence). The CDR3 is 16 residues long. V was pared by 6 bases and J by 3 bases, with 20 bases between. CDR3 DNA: TGTGCCAGCAGGAGGATTCGGCTAGGCTCGGACACTGAAGCTTTCTTT. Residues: CASRRIRLGSDTEAFF.

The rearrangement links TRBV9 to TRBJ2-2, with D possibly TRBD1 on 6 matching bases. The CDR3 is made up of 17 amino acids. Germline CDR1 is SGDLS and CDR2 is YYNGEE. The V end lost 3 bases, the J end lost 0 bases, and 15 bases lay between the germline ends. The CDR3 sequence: CASSETLGAANTGELFF. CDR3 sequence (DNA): TGTGCCAGCAGCGAGACGTTGGGGGCCGCGAACACCGGGGAGCTGTTTTTT.